Sequencing of this T cell receptor (beta chain) was carried out in a study of blood T cell repertoires in COVID-19. About the research overall: Collection of acute and convalescent COVID-19 samples took place in the United States, Italy and Spain. PBMCs, B-cell-depleted T cells, or T cells were the source of the cDNA or gDNA that made up the material.

Authors' processing steps: By means of reference gene primer amplification, nucleated cell counts were estimated. The assay was immunoSEQ multiplex PCR, and TCRdb's table has in-frame clones only and misses some. D and trimming were read from the DNA, whereas the V and J calls and clone size are those reported in that table. Of more than 100,000 clones listed, over 75% were seen once; the top ten hold around 6.2%. The V gene end was trimmed by 5 bases and the J gene end by 0 bases; junction bases not matched to a gene: 9. The CDR3 loop spans 17 amino acids. CDR1 and CDR2 from the germline V gene are MNHEY and SMNVEV (reference sequence).

This chain uses TRBV27 with TRBJ2-7; 11 bases fit TRBD2. The sequenced material came from peripheral blood. The sequence was obtained from a human donor in a cohort sampled during active COVID-19. The CDR3 loop reads CASSRGLAEWGSYEQYF. DNA for the CDR3: TGTGCCAGCAGTCGGGGACTAGCGGAGTGGGGCTCCTACGAGCAGTACTTC.